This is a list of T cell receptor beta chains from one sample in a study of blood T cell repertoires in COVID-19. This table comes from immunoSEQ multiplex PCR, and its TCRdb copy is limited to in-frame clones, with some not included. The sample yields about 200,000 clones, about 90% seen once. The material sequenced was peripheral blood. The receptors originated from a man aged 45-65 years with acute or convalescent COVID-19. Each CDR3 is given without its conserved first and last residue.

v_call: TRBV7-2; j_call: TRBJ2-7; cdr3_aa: ASSLGLAVAYEQY
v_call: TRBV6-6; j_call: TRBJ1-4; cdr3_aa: ASTFRVGEKLF
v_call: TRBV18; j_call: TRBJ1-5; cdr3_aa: ASSQGTGGNNQPQH
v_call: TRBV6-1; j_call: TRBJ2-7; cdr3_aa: ASSEAQLAYEQY
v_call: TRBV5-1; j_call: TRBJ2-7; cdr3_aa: ASSFGTTYEQY
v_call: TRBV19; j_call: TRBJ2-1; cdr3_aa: ASSLREAYNEQF
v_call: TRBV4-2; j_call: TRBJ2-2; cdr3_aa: ASSWDSFYGELF
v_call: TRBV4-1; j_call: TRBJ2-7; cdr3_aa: ASSHDTAYEQY
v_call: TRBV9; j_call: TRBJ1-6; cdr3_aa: ASSLAHLGSPLH
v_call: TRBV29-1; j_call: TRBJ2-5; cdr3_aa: STDQGQGKTQY
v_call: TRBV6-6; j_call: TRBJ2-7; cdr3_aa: ASSYPPGQGSEQY
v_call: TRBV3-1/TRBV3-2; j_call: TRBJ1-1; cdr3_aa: ASSQVADTEAF
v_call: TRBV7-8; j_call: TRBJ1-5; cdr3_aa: ASSLETEYSNQPQH
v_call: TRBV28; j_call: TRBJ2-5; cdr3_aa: ASSLSGAKTQY
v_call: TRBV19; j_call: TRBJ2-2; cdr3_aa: ASTDRGRGTGELF
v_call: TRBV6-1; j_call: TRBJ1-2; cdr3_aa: ASSEAGTGVDGYT
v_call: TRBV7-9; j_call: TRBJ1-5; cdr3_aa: ASSSTPGNGNQPQH
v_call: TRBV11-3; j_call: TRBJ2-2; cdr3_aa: ASSFSGGGTGELF
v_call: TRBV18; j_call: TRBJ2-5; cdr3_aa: ASSPGGQETQY